This T cell receptor (beta chain) was found in a study of immune characterization of retroperitoneal liposarcoma. CDR3 length equals 13 residues. CDR1 and CDR2 from the germline V gene are SGHAT and FQNNGV. TCRdb called the PCR reads again in MiXCR, with one record for every CDR3 protein. The sample has roughly 12,000 distinct CDR3 sequences, approximately 28% seen once. Source material: tumor tissue. This chain uses TRBV11-2 with TRBJ2-5; D gene unclear. TRBJ2-1 matches the DNA end more closely, so the J call is doubtful. This TCR came from a female donor with retroperitoneal liposarcoma. The CDR3 reads CASSLNPQETQFF. In DNA form, the CDR3 reads TGTGCCAGCAGCCTCAATCCTCAAGAGACCCAGTTCTTC.